Presented here are 26 T cell receptor beta chains from one specimen sequenced in a study of T cell changes during pregnancy in multiple sclerosis. Some clones are missing from TCRdb's copy, which holds only in-frame ones; the method was immunoSEQ multiplex PCR. There are about 80,000 clones in the sample; about 90% occur only once, and approximately 1.4% lies in the top ten. Sequencing used peripheral blood, obtained before pregnancy. The receptor set was obtained from a female donor with multiple sclerosis, enrolled in a pregnancy study.

V gene TRBV10-3 combines with J gene TRBJ2-7, with D possibly matching TRBD1 (6 bases). The germline gives CDR1 ENHRY, CDR2 SYGVKD. CDR3 size: 16 residues. Trimming left V 10 bases short and J 4 bases short, with 26 bases between. This CDR3 is CATKGRLRDTRYEQYF. For the CDR3, the DNA is TGTGCCACCAAGGGTAGGCTACGGGACACAAGATACGAGCAGTACTTC.

The CDR3 loop is CASGRGQGLGYTF. The CDR3 DNA is TGTGCCAGCGGGCGGGGACAGGGCCTTGGCTACACCTTC. This chain links TRBV6-5 with TRBJ1-2; TRBD1 aligns across 9 bases. With 8 bases clipped from V and 7 bases from J, the junction kept 8 bases outside the gene matches. The CDR3 covers 13 residues. Per the germline V gene, CDR1 is MNHEY and CDR2 is SVGAGI.

This chain connects TRBV7-2 to TRBJ2-2; the match to TRBD2 covers 11 bases. This CDR3 is built from 18 residues. The germline gives CDR1 SGHTA, CDR2 FQGNSA. After removal of 1 base from V and 4 bases from J, the junction contained 8 bases not matched to a gene. CDR3 DNA sequence: TGTGCCAGCAGCTTAGGGCCCGGGACTAGCGGCCCCACCGGGGAGCTGTTTTTT. Protein product: CASSLGPGTSGPTGELFF.

This clone is a singleton in its sample. This chain joins TRBV5-4 and TRBJ1-1; 9 nucleotides match TRBD1. Unmatched junction bases numbered 3, after V lost 0 bases and J lost 6 bases. CDR3 length: 14 amino acids. Germline-derived CDR1 and CDR2 are SGHNT and YYREEE (reference sequence). The CDR3 protein is CASSLGGQGPEAFF. The DNA of the CDR3 is TGTGCCAGCAGCTTGGGGGGACAGGGCCCTGAAGCTTTCTTT.

The chain has TRBV15 and TRBJ2-5; 7 nucleotides line up with TRBD2. The germline gives CDR1 LNHNV, CDR2 YYDKDF (reference sequence). The CDR3 runs 15 residues. The V segment lost 6 bases and the J segment 3 bases; nucleotides outside the gene matches: 10. CDR3 amino acids: CATRGRASAEETQYF. The CDR3 coding sequence is TGTGCCACCAGGGGGAGGGCGTCAGCGGAAGAGACCCAGTACTTC.

The chain links TRBV25-1 to TRBJ2-1; D remains unclear. CDR1 MGHDK and CDR2 SYGVNS come from the germline V gene. The CDR3 length is 15 residues. V lost 1 base, J lost 0 bases, and 7 bases lay in between. As DNA, the CDR3 is TGTGCCAGCAGTGAATTCACTGGCTCCTACAATGAGCAGTTCTTC. It is translated as CASSEFTGSYNEQFF.

The gene calls are TRBV5-4 and TRBJ2-3, with 10 positions matching TRBD2. This CDR3 comprises 15 residues. The V segment lost 9 bases and the J segment 3 bases; nucleotides outside the gene matches: 10. Germline CDR1 and CDR2: SGHNT and YYREEE (reference sequence). CDR3 in amino acids: CATLRAGGVTDTQYF. The DNA for the CDR3 is TGTGCCACCCTCCGAGCGGGGGGGGTGACAGATACGCAGTATTTT.

The V call is TRBV2, the J call TRBJ2-3, with 7 bases matching TRBD2. The CDR3 has 15 residues. Germline V lookup: CDR1 SNHLY, CDR2 FYNNEI. The V gene end was trimmed by 6 bases and the J gene end by 0 bases; junction bases not matched to a gene: 6. The CDR3 here is CASSFSGASTDTQYF. Here the CDR3 DNA reads TGTGCCAGCAGCTTCAGCGGGGCCAGCACAGATACGCAGTATTTT. Looking up the rest from reference TRBV2 and TRBJ2-3 gives the full variable domain: EPEVTQTPSHQVTQMGQEVILRCVPISNHLYFYWYRQILGQKVEFLVSFYNNEISEKSEIFDDQFSVERPDGSNFTLKIRSTKLEDSAMYFCASSFSGASTDTQYFGPGTRLTVL.

The chain links TRBV6-1 to TRBJ1-5; TRBD1 agrees at 7 bases. CDR1 MNHNS and CDR2 SASEGT come from the germline V gene. The ends lost 1 base at V and 3 bases at J; junction bases unmatched: 9. CDR3 length: 17 residues. As DNA, the CDR3 is TGTGCCAGCAGTGAAGGACAGGGTTACTTTTCCAATCAGCCCCAGCATTTT. As protein: CASSEGQGYFSNQPQHF.

The V call is TRBV4-1, the J call TRBJ1-4; 11 bases line up with TRBD1. This CDR3 spans 14 amino acids. The germline V gene has CDR1 MGHRA and CDR2 YSYEKL. The V gene end was trimmed by 4 bases and the J gene end by 10 bases; junction bases not matched to a gene: 5. The CDR3 region is CASSPGQGGGKLFF. In nucleotides, the CDR3 is TGCGCCAGCAGCCCGGGACAGGGGGGGGGAAAACTGTTTTTT.

J is TRBJ2-7 and V is TRBV6-1; D ambiguous. Germline CDR1 MNHNS, CDR2 SASEGT. Trimming stripped 3 bases from V and 7 bases from J, with 13 bases between. The CDR3 runs to 13 residues. In DNA form, the CDR3 reads TGTGCCAGCAGTGATTTTAAGCCGCTAGAGCAGTACTTC. This translates into CASSDFKPLEQYF.

The J gene is TRBJ2-7, the V gene TRBV5-6; perhaps TRBD1 as D (5 bases). V lost 4 bases to trimming and J lost 6 bases, with 11 bases between them. There are 12 residues in the CDR3. Germline CDR1 reads SGHDT; CDR2 reads YYEEEE. The CDR3 nucleotides are TGTGCCAGCAGCCGAGATAGGGGCGAGCAGTACTTC. As protein: CASSRDRGEQYF.

This sequence joins TRBV5-4 and TRBJ2-2, with D perhaps TRBD1 (6 bases). The CDR3 extends over 13 amino acids. V shed 4 bases and J shed 7 bases, with 11 bases lying between them. Germline V lookup: CDR1 SGHNT, CDR2 YYREEE (reference sequence). CDR3 in amino acids: CASSAGTIGELFF. CDR3 coding DNA: TGTGCCAGCAGCGCCGGGACAATCGGGGAGCTGTTTTTT.

The rearrangement uses TRBV11-2 and TRBJ1-1; D is undetermined. The CDR3 sequence is 14 residues long. Trimming left V 4 bases short and J 4 bases short, with 13 bases between. CDR1 is SGHAT, CDR2 FQNNGV, per germline. CDR3 sequence (DNA): TGTGCCAGCAGCTCCCGAAGAGGGTTCACTGAAGCTTTCTTT. Protein product: CASSSRRGFTEAFF.

The chain links TRBV9 to TRBJ1-2; tentatively, D is TRBD1 (5 bases). V was shortened by 4 bases and J by 8 bases, with 18 bases between the two germline ends. The germline V gene has CDR1 SGDLS and CDR2 YYNGEE. There are 14 residues in the CDR3. Written as DNA, the CDR3 is TGTGCCAGCAGCTCCTCCGCTGCGGGGGAGGGCTACACCTTC. Amino acids: CASSSSAAGEGYTF.

The chain recombines TRBV7-9 with TRBJ1-2; 9 bases agree with TRBD1. Germline lookup yields CDR1 SEHNR and CDR2 FQNEAQ (reference sequence). This CDR3 region has 15 residues. V was clipped by 5 bases and J by 7 bases; unmatched bases: 11. CDR3 amino acids: CASSGGGQGVSGYTF. As DNA, the CDR3 is TGTGCCAGCAGCGGGGGGGGACAGGGAGTTTCTGGCTACACCTTC. Full variable domain (missing parts from reference TRBV7-9 and TRBJ1-2): DTGVSQNPRHKITKRGQNVTFRCDPISEHNRLYWYRQTLGQGPEFLTYFQNEAQLEKSRLLSDRFSAERPKGSFSTLEIQRTEQGDSAMYLCASSGGGQGVSGYTFGSGTRLTVV.

The rearrangement joins TRBV7-8 to TRBJ1-1; perhaps TRBD1 as D (6 bases). Germline values: CDR1 SGHVS, CDR2 FQNEAQ. The CDR3 spans 16 residues. The V end lost 3 bases, the J end lost 0 bases, and 14 bases lay between the germline ends. CDR3 bases: TGTGCCAGCAGCTTGATCTGGGGGCGGGTGAACACTGAAGCTTTCTTT. This codes for CASSLIWGRVNTEAFF.

The chain joins TRBV4-1 to TRBJ1-2; D unresolved. In germline, CDR1 is MGHRA, CDR2 YSYEKL. Trimming took off 1 base at V and 8 bases at J, with 29 bases between the two ends. The CDR3 sequence is 19 residues long. CDR3 DNA sequence: TGCGCCAGCAGCCAAGTTCCTAACAGTCCAATCTCAGGATCTATGGGCTACACCTTC. Its translation: CASSQVPNSPISGSMGYTF.

This rearrangement joins TRBV18 to TRBJ1-1; tentatively, D is TRBD1 (6 bases). Trimming took off 3 bases at V and 1 base at J, with 15 bases between the two ends. CDR3 size: 16 residues. CDR1 KGHSH and CDR2 LQKENI come from the germline V gene. CDR3 bases: TGTGCCAGCTCACCGTCCCGGGACATTTGGAACACTGAAGCTTTCTTT. Protein: CASSPSRDIWNTEAFF.

The V gene is TRBV5-8, the J gene TRBJ2-1; D unclear. The CDR3 runs 14 residues. The ends were cut back, 1 base at V and 8 bases at J, with 13 bases in the middle. Germline V CDR1 and CDR2: SGHTS, YDEGEE. Written as DNA, the CDR3 is TGTGCCAGCAGCTTGCGGCTAGTTTGGGATGAGCAGTTCTTC. This sequence encodes CASSLRLVWDEQFF.

The V and J genes are TRBV2 and TRBJ1-2; D call uncertain. The CDR3 has 16 amino acids. The V gene lost 2 bases and the J gene lost 7 bases, with 20 bases spanning the gap. CDR1 and CDR2 (germline): SNHLY, FYNNEI. CDR3 bases: TGTGCCAGCAGTGAACAGGACGCGCCAAACGGGGTTGGCTACACCTTC. It specifies CASSEQDAPNGVGYTF.

This clone was counted many times. The chain recombines TRBV18 with TRBJ1-1; the D is unclear. The CDR3 is made up of 17 amino acids. Trimming cost V 1 base and J 3 bases, with 18 bases left between them. Per the germline V gene, CDR1 is KGHSH and CDR2 is LQKENI. As DNA, the CDR3 is TGTGCCAGCTCACCACTCCCAACTGGGAGGAGAGACACTGAAGCTTTCTTT. Its protein product is CASSPLPTGRRDTEAFF.

The chain joins TRBV6-1 to TRBJ1-5; tentatively, D is TRBD1 (5 bases). Trimming removed 0 bases at V and 4 bases at J, with 10 bases between. CDR3 length equals 15 residues. Germline assignment: CDR1 MNHNS and CDR2 SASEGT. CDR3 sequence: CASSEARTGNQPQHF. The CDR3 nucleotides read TGTGCCAGCAGTGAAGCGCGCACAGGAAATCAGCCCCAGCATTTT.

The gene calls are TRBV19 and TRBJ2-3, with D perhaps matching TRBD2 (7 bases). Trimming took 3 bases from V and 0 from J, leaving 10 bases between them. Germline lookup yields CDR1 LNHDA and CDR2 SQIVND (reference sequence). The CDR3 loop spans 15 amino acids. The chain's CDR3 is CASSIEGGSTDTQYF. CDR3 DNA sequence: TGTGCCAGTAGTATCGAGGGGGGGAGCACAGATACGCAGTATTTT.

CDR3 amino acids: CASTFLGQGAEGYTF. In DNA, the CDR3 is TGTGCCAGTACCTTCCTCGGACAGGGCGCGGAGGGCTACACCTTC. V gene TRBV2 combines with J gene TRBJ1-2; TRBD1 aligns across 8 bases. J was trimmed by 8 bases and V by 9 bases; bases with no gene match: 17. Germline V gene data show CDR1 as SNHLY and CDR2 as FYNNEI. The CDR3 is 15 amino acids.

The chain recombines TRBV6-5 with TRBJ1-1; TRBD1 aligns across 8 bases. J gave up 6 bases and V 6 bases, and 12 bases lay outside the gene matches. Per the germline V gene, CDR1 is MNHEY and CDR2 is SVGAGI. This CDR3 is 15 amino acids long. The CDR3 sequence: CASRRWTGPDAEAFF. CDR3 DNA sequence: TGTGCCAGCAGACGATGGACAGGGCCGGACGCTGAAGCTTTCTTT.